The 11 T cell receptor beta chains presented below share a single source sample, sequenced in a study of glioma-infiltrating T cells after dendritic cell vaccination. Measured with immunoSEQ multiplex PCR; TCRdb has only the in-frame clones, and not every one. This sample has around 90,000 clones, with over 75% found just once. Noted time point: after dendritic cell vaccination, including at tumor progression/relapse. The input for sequencing was blood, taken after dendritic cell vaccination. The receptors were sampled from a human donor with glioblastoma.

The rearrangement joins TRBV5-1 to TRBJ2-5, with TRBD1 matching 12 bases. V trimming: 4 bases; J trimming: 5 bases; junction bases outside the gene matches: 6. The CDR3 length is 15 residues. Germline V CDR1 and CDR2: SGHRS, YFSETQ. CDR3 in amino acids: CASSQGTGGFETQYF. The CDR3 DNA follows: TGCGCCAGCAGCCAAGGGACAGGGGGCTTCGAGACCCAGTACTTC.

The chain carries TRBV6-6 and TRBJ2-7, with 7 bases aligning to TRBD1. V gave up 2 bases and J gave up 2 bases; unmatched junction bases: 6. Looked up from germline, CDR1 is MNHNY and CDR2 is SVGAGI (reference sequence). This CDR3 has 15 residues. The CDR3 region is CASSYLTGSAYEQYV. The CDR3 DNA reads as TGTGCCAGCAGTTACCTGACAGGGTCCGCCTACGAGCAGTACGTC.

The chain combines TRBV5-6 with TRBJ2-7; 7 bases align to TRBD1. V was pared by 4 bases and J by 6 bases, with 4 bases of the junction left unmatched. CDR1 is SGHDT and CDR2 is YYEEEE in the germline V gene. The CDR3 loop spans 12 amino acids. The CDR3 DNA reads as TGTGCCAGCAGCGCGACAGGGTTCGAGCAGTACGTC. As protein: CASSATGFEQYV.

V and J are TRBV5-1 and TRBJ2-3; 8 bases agree with TRBD2. V trimming: 0 bases; J trimming: 3 bases; junction bases outside the gene matches: 3. This CDR3 is built from 15 residues. CDR1 is SGHRS, CDR2 YFSETQ, per germline. As DNA, the CDR3 is TGCGCCAGCAGCTTGGCCGGGGGGGAGACAGATACGCAGTATTTT. Translated, it gives CASSLAGGETDTQYF.

The chain joins TRBV2 to TRBJ2-6; 9 nucleotides match TRBD2. Trimming removed 6 bases from V and 2 bases from J; junction bases left unmatched: 8. This CDR3 has 17 amino acids. The germline CDR1 and CDR2 sequences are SNHLY and FYNNEI. CDR3 in DNA: TGTGCCAGCAGCGGTCTTAGCGGGAGTGCTGGGGCCAACGTCCTGACTTTC. Encoded protein: CASSGLSGSAGANVLTF.

V is TRBV5-1 and J is TRBJ1-3; no firm D call. The germline gives CDR1 SGHRS, CDR2 YFSETQ. This CDR3 spans 15 amino acids. V was shortened by 0 bases and J by 3 bases, with 10 bases between the two germline ends. CDR3 amino acids: CASSLEGGGGNTIYF. CDR3 nucleotides: TGCGCCAGCAGCTTGGAGGGAGGAGGTGGAAACACCATATATTTT.

The chain couples TRBV6-5 to TRBJ1-2, with D unclear. The CDR3 consists of 15 residues. Germline values: CDR1 MNHEY, CDR2 SVGAGI. Trimming took off 8 bases at V and 0 bases at J, with 16 bases between the two ends. CDR3 sequence: CASRKRALTNYGYTF. DNA for the CDR3: TGTGCCAGCCGGAAGCGAGCCCTCACTAACTATGGCTACACCTTC.

The V call is TRBV5-6, the J call TRBJ2-2; a possible D gene is TRBD1 (5 bases). The CDR3 is 18 amino acids. Deletions cut 0 bases from V and 0 bases from J, with 15 bases between. Germline CDR1 and CDR2: SGHDT and YYEEEE. The CDR3 spells CASSLVPGRDTNTGELFF. The CDR3 coding sequence is TGTGCCAGCAGCTTGGTTCCAGGGCGAGATACGAACACCGGGGAGCTGTTTTTT.

CDR3 protein: CASSVAGANNQPQHF. Here the CDR3 DNA reads TGTGCCAGCAGCGTAGCAGGGGCCAACAATCAGCCCCAGCATTTT. This chain connects TRBV9 to TRBJ1-5; perhaps TRBD1 as D (6 bases). The CDR3 is made up of 15 amino acids. V was cut by 0 bases and J by 3 bases, with 10 bases left in between. In germline, CDR1 is SGDLS, CDR2 YYNGEE.

The CDR3 DNA reads TGTGCCAGCAGCGTAGGACAGGGCAATCAGCCCCAGCATTTT. Translation gives CASSVGQGNQPQHF. The genes are TRBV9 and TRBJ1-5; D may be TRBD1 (6 bases). The V gene's germline CDR1 is SGDLS and CDR2 YYNGEE. Trimming cost V 0 bases and J 2 bases, with 6 bases left between them. The CDR3 has 14 residues.

V and J are TRBV10-3 and TRBJ2-7, with TRBD1 identical over 8 bases. The J segment lost 4 bases and the V segment lost 7 bases, leaving 12 bases of the junction unmatched. The CDR3 spans 15 residues. Per the germline V gene, CDR1 is ENHRY and CDR2 is SYGVKD. CDR3 loop: CAITNPDRGLYEQYF. The CDR3 DNA follows: TGTGCCATCACAAATCCTGACAGGGGACTGTACGAGCAGTACTTC.